The present TCR beta chain was sequenced within a study of blood T cell repertoires in COVID-19. In the study overall: Acute-phase and convalescent COVID-19 samples originated in the United States, Italy and Spain. In each case, the material was cDNA or gDNA derived from T cells, B-cell-depleted T cells, or PBMCs.

Original handling: Amplified reference gene primers provided the basis for estimating nucleated cell counts. Sequenced by immunoSEQ multiplex PCR; TCRdb stores in-frame clones only, minus some. That table is the source of V, J and clone size, and D and trimming were worked out from the DNA. The sample consists of about 190,000 clones, 60% to 80% of them appearing once. This CDR3 region has 13 residues. CDR1 and CDR2 (germline): MNHEY, SVGAGI. V trimming: 9 bases; J trimming: 3 bases; junction bases outside the gene matches: 5. This rearrangement joins TRBV6-5 to TRBJ1-3, with 7 bases aligning to TRBD1. Sequencing was carried out using peripheral blood. The clonotype comes from an older woman with acute or convalescent COVID-19. In DNA, the CDR3 is TGTGCCAGTACGACAGGGTATGGAAACACCATATATTTT. Translation: CASTTGYGNTIYF.